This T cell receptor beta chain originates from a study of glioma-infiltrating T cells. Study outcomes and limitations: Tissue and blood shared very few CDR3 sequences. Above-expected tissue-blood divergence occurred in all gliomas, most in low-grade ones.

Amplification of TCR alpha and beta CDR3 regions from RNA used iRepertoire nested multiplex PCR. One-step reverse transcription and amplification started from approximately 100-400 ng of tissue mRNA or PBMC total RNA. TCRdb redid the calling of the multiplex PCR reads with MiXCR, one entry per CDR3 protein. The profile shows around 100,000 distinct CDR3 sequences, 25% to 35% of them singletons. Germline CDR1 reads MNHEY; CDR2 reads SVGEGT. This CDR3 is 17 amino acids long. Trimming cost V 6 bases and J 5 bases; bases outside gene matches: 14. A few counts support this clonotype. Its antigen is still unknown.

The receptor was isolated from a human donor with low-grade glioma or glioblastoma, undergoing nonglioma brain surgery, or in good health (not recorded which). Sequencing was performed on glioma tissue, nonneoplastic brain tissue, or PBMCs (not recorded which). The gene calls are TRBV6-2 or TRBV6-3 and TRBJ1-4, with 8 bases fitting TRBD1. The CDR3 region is CASSGLSRGRRNEKLFF. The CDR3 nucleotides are TGTGCCAGCAGCGGTCTGTCCAGGGGGCGGAGGAATGAAAAACTGTTTTTT.